These 20 T cell receptor beta chains were all obtained from the same sample, sequenced in a study of CD8 T cells in ankylosing spondylitis. Findings of the study overall: A motif in TCR beta, a set of roughly eight highly homologous variants, appeared characteristic of ankylosing spondylitis blood.

The antigens these receptors bind are not known. TCRdb analysed the 5' RACE reads with MiXCR anew, one entry per CDR3 protein. The sample includes 700,000 to 850,000 distinct CDR3 sequences, approximately 12% of them seen just once. The sample comprised blood, either unsorted or a sorted T cell fraction (not recorded which). These receptors all come from a male donor with ankylosing spondylitis.

This clonotype was counted between two and nine times. J is TRBJ2-7 and V is TRBV28, with D uncertain. This CDR3 has 12 residues. The V gene's germline CDR1 is MDHEN and CDR2 SYDVKM. The V end was cut by 6 bases, the J end by 0 bases, with 6 bases between. CDR3 nucleotides: TGTGCCAGCAGGCACAGCTCCTACGAGCAGTACTTC. This encodes CASRHSSYEQYF.

This clonotype occurred a few times. The rearrangement uses TRBV20-1 and TRBJ2-5, with 12 positions matching TRBD1. Germline trimming cut 3 bases from V and 2 bases from J; bases unmatched to any gene: 7. The germline CDR1 and CDR2 sequences are DFQATT and SNEGSKA (reference sequence). The length of the CDR3 is 16 residues. The CDR3 bases are TGCAGTGCTAGGTTGGGGACAGGGGGCTTACAAGAGACCCAGTACTTC. Protein sequence: CSARLGTGGLQETQYF.

The chain couples TRBV29-1 to TRBJ2-7; 9 positions match TRBD1. The ends lost 7 bases at V and 8 bases at J; junction bases unmatched: 12. The CDR3 consists of 13 residues. The germline V gene encodes CDR1 SQVTM and CDR2 ANQGSEA. The CDR3 DNA reads TGCAGCGGTTACCGGGACAGGGACCGCAAGCAGTACTTC. As protein: CSGYRDRDRKQYF.

The chain couples TRBV24-1 to TRBJ1-2; D possibly corresponds to TRBD1 (6 bases). CDR1 is KGHDR, CDR2 SFDVKD, per germline. Trimming took off 4 bases at V and 3 bases at J, with 17 bases between the two ends. The CDR3 covers 16 residues. CDR3 DNA sequence: TGTGCCACCAGTGACTCAACTACGGACAGCTACTATGGCTACACCTTC. Its protein is CATSDSTTDSYYGYTF.

This sequence joins TRBV7-8 and TRBJ1-5, with D tentatively TRBD1 (6 bases). Germline CDR1 is SGHVS and CDR2 is FQNEAQ. The CDR3 totals 17 residues. The V gene lost 4 bases and the J gene lost 2 bases, with 18 bases spanning the gap. CDR3 in amino acids: CASSSTTGRCGNQPQHF. DNA for the CDR3: TGTGCCAGCAGCTCTACAACAGGGAGGTGCGGCAATCAGCCCCAGCATTTT.

CDR3 protein: CASRRSPTNEKLFF. The CDR3, as DNA: TGTGCCAGCAGACGCTCTCCGACAAACGAAAAACTGTTTTTT. The chain is built from TRBV7-2 and TRBJ1-4, with D hard to call. This CDR3 region has 14 residues. Deletions cut 6 bases from V and 8 bases from J, with 16 bases between. Germline values: CDR1 SGHTA, CDR2 FQGNSA.

This clonotype came up once. The genes are TRBV6-1 and TRBJ2-7, with 8 bases fitting TRBD1. CDR3 length: 14 residues. CDR1 MNHNS and CDR2 SASEGT come from the germline V gene. Germline trimming cut 8 bases from V and 0 bases from J; bases unmatched to any gene: 6. CDR3 amino acids: CASARDRSSYEQYF. Written as DNA, the CDR3 is TGTGCCAGCGCCCGGGACAGGTCCTCCTACGAGCAGTACTTC.

In this sample, this clonotype turned up a few times. The chain recombines TRBV5-1 with TRBJ2-1, with 7 bases identical to TRBD2. The CDR3 consists of 11 residues. The germline V gene has CDR1 SGHRS and CDR2 YFSETQ. V gave up 4 bases and J gave up 15 bases; unmatched junction bases: 7. CDR3 protein: CASSDELASFF. The CDR3 nucleotides read TGCGCCAGCAGCGACGAACTAGCGTCGTTCTTC.

In nucleotides, the CDR3 is TGCGCCAGCAGAGGACTAGCGGGAGCCCATGAGCAGTTCTTC. Translated, it gives CASRGLAGAHEQFF. This chain uses TRBV5-1 with TRBJ2-1, with 13 bases aligning to TRBD2. Germline V gene lookup returns CDR1 SGHRS and CDR2 YFSETQ. There are 14 residues in the CDR3. J gave up 8 bases and V 5 bases, and 4 bases lay outside the gene matches. The variable domain in full, completed from reference TRBV5-1 and TRBJ2-1, reads KAGVTQTPRYLIKTRGQQVTLSCSPISGHRSVSWYQQTPGQGLQFLFEYFSETQRNKGNFPGRFSGRQFSNSRSEMNVSTLELGDSALYLCASRGLAGAHEQFFGPGTRLTVL.

This clonotype turned up a few times. The chain links TRBV7-9 to TRBJ2-5, with 8 nucleotides matching TRBD1. This CDR3 has 15 amino acids. The germline V gene encodes CDR1 SEHNR and CDR2 FQNEAQ (reference sequence). V trimming: 1 base; J trimming: 4 bases; junction bases outside the gene matches: 5. The CDR3 bases are TGTGCCAGCAGCTTAGGGACAGGGAGGCGAGAGACCCAGTACTTC. Protein: CASSLGTGRRETQYF. Supplemented by reference TRBV7-9 and TRBJ2-5, the full variable domain reads DTGVSQNPRHKITKRGQNVTFRCDPISEHNRLYWYRQTLGQGPEFLTYFQNEAQLEKSRLLSDRFSAERPKGSFSTLEIQRTEQGDSAMYLCASSLGTGRRETQYFGPGTRLLVL.

This clonotype was seen a handful of times. The chain recombines TRBV5-6 with TRBJ2-5; the match to TRBD2 covers 7 bases. The CDR3 sequence is 13 residues long. Per the germline V gene, CDR1 is SGHDT and CDR2 is YYEEEE. Trimming took 4 bases from V and 5 from J; bases not matched to a gene: 5. CDR3 region: CASSGGLVETQYF. The CDR3, as DNA: TGTGCCAGCAGCGGCGGACTAGTTGAGACCCAGTACTTC.

This clonotype was detected only a few times. The gene calls are TRBV5-1 and TRBJ1-5; D is possibly TRBD1 (5 bases). The CDR3 runs to 13 residues. The V end lost 4 bases, the J end lost 4 bases, and 9 bases lay between the germline ends. CDR1 and CDR2 from the germline V gene are SGHRS and YFSETQ. The CDR3 sequence is CASSGDGNQPQHF. CDR3 nucleotides: TGCGCCAGCAGCGGGGACGGGAATCAGCCCCAGCATTTT. Filled out from reference TRBV5-1 and TRBJ1-5, the complete variable domain reads KAGVTQTPRYLIKTRGQQVTLSCSPISGHRSVSWYQQTPGQGLQFLFEYFSETQRNKGNFPGRFSGRQFSNSRSEMNVSTLELGDSALYLCASSGDGNQPQHFGDGTRLSIL.

This clonotype has only a few counts. The chain links TRBV4-3 to TRBJ2-3, with no clear D. CDR3 length equals 14 residues. Germline CDR1 LGHNA, CDR2 YSLEER. V dropped 0 bases and J dropped 4 bases, with 8 bases sitting between them. In DNA, the CDR3 is TGCGCCAGCAGCCAAGACAGACGACCAGATACGCAGTATTTT. Translation: CASSQDRRPDTQYF.

This clonotype occurred many times. The V gene is TRBV29-1, the J gene TRBJ2-4; D is perhaps TRBD1 (6 bases). CDR1 is SQVTM and CDR2 is ANQGSEA in the germline V gene. The V end lost 7 bases, the J end lost 9 bases, and 16 bases lay between the germline ends. CDR3 length: 12 amino acids. This chain's CDR3 is CSAYRDNGIQYF. As DNA, the CDR3 is TGCAGCGCTTACCGGGACAACGGCATTCAGTACTTC.

This clonotype was detected ten times or more. J is TRBJ2-2 and V is TRBV7-3, with D maybe TRBD2 (6 bases). The CDR3 has 15 residues. CDR1 SGHTA and CDR2 FQGTGA come from the germline V gene. V was pared by 5 bases and J by 0 bases, with 10 bases between. CDR3: CASSVTGANTGELFF. CDR3 in DNA: TGTGCCAGCAGCGTGACGGGGGCGAACACCGGGGAGCTGTTTTTT.

This clonotype has more than one count but fewer than ten. The chain has TRBV24-1 and TRBJ1-2; TRBD1 aligns across 9 bases. The CDR3 contains 15 residues. The V and J ends lost 4 bases and 8 bases, in that order; junction bases with no gene match: 10. Germline V gives CDR1 KGHDR, CDR2 SFDVKD. The CDR3 nucleotides read TGTGCCACCAGTGACCCCGGGACAGGGCCTTGGGGCTACACCTTC. Encoded protein: CATSDPGTGPWGYTF.

The V call is TRBV5-1, the J call TRBJ2-7; possibly TRBD1 or TRBD2 for D (5 bases each). Per germline, CDR1 SGHRS and CDR2 YFSETQ. V was pared by 7 bases and J by 4 bases, with 18 bases between. CDR3 length: 14 amino acids. CDR3 DNA sequence: TGCGCCAGCGCTTCACGGCAGGGCGGGTACGAGCAGTACTTC. This codes for CASASRQGGYEQYF. Drawing the rest from reference TRBV5-1 and TRBJ2-7, the complete variable domain is KAGVTQTPRYLIKTRGQQVTLSCSPISGHRSVSWYQQTPGQGLQFLFEYFSETQRNKGNFPGRFSGRQFSNSRSEMNVSTLELGDSALYLCASASRQGGYEQYFGPGTRLTVT.

In this sample, this clonotype turned up a few times. This chain links TRBV10-3 with TRBJ2-7, with D possibly matching TRBD2 (5 bases). Trimming took 3 bases from V and 5 from J, leaving 11 bases between them. The CDR3 has 13 amino acids. CDR1 is ENHRY and CDR2 is SYGVKD in the germline V gene. The CDR3 here is CAISEKGSNEQYF. The CDR3 region has the DNA TGTGCCATCAGTGAAAAAGGGAGCAACGAGCAGTACTTC.

The chain uses TRBV6-1 and TRBJ2-6; D ambiguous. CDR1 MNHNS and CDR2 SASEGT come from the germline V gene. Trimming took off 5 bases at V and 3 bases at J, with 11 bases between the two ends. This CDR3 has 15 amino acids. The DNA of the CDR3 is TGTGCCAGCAGTCCCAACAACCATGGGGCCAACGTCCTGACTTTC. Amino acid sequence: CASSPNNHGANVLTF.

V usage is TRBV9 and J usage is TRBJ2-1, with 9 bases that match TRBD2. V was clipped by 0 bases and J by 12 bases; unmatched bases: 10. Germline CDR1 and CDR2: SGDLS and YYNGEE. The CDR3 length is 15 residues. CDR3: CASSVGRTSAPRQFF. CDR3 DNA: TGTGCCAGCAGCGTAGGCCGGACTAGCGCCCCAAGGCAGTTCTTC.